A single sample is the source of the 5 T cell receptor beta chains below, sequenced in a study of shared clonotypes between healthy human individuals (dated by TCRdb to 2020 to 2022). Library construction relied on the immunoSEQ multiplex PCR assay. Imported from immuneACCESS, the table was reduced by TCRdb to in-frame sequences with V and J called. These copies leave out some clones; in studies compared against another copy, an unresolved V gene accounts for under half, and the cause of the remainder is not known. Here the sample has 2,500,000 or so clones; over 85% occur a single time. The top ten clonotypes cover approximately 0.35% of the sample. Sequencing input: naive CD4+ T cells from PBMCs. The cell subset or site tag for this specimen amounts to: CD45RA+ positively selected. The receptors derive from a man younger than 35 in good health. Some clones in this sample may be carry-over from other donors' samples.

J is TRBJ2-1 and V is TRBV28; 10 bases line up with TRBD1. Germline V gene sequence: CDR1 MDHEN, CDR2 SYDVKM. V lost 6 bases to trimming and J lost 6 bases; unmatched junction nucleotides: 8. CDR3 length equals 15 residues. This CDR3 reads CASSLGGQGSNEQFF. CDR3 DNA sequence: TGTGCCAGCAGCCTTGGGGGACAGGGGTCCAATGAGCAGTTCTTC. Together with reference TRBV28 and TRBJ2-1, the CDR3 gives the full variable domain: DVKVTQSSRYLVKRTGEKVFLECVQDMDHENMFWYRQDPGLGLRLIYFSYDVKMKEKGDIPEGYSVSREKKERFSLILESASTNQTSMYLCASSLGGQGSNEQFFGPGTRLTVL.

The chain combines TRBV7-3 with TRBJ2-2, with D possibly TRBD1 on 5 matching bases. The CDR3 consists of 14 residues. V lost 4 bases and J lost 3, with 9 bases in between. The germline V gene has CDR1 SGHTA and CDR2 FQGTGA. This chain's CDR3 is CASSSQGYTGELFF. CDR3 DNA sequence: TGTGCCAGCAGCTCCCAGGGTTACACCGGGGAGCTGTTTTTT. Drawing the rest from reference TRBV7-3 and TRBJ2-2, the complete variable domain is GAGVSQTPSNKVTEKGKYVELRCDPISGHTALYWYRQSLGQGPEFLIYFQGTGAADDSGLPNDRFFAVRPEGSVSTLKIQRTERGDSAVYLCASSSQGYTGELFFGEGSRLTVL.

The genes are TRBV30 and TRBJ1-3; D call uncertain. The CDR3 has 15 residues. V was trimmed by 0 bases and J by 7 bases, leaving 16 bases between them. Germline CDR1 reads GTSNPN; CDR2 reads SVGIG (reference sequence). Written as DNA, the CDR3 is TGTGCCTGGAGTGTAGGCAGAAACATCAGGAACACCATATATTTT. It encodes CAWSVGRNIRNTIYF. Full variable domain (missing parts from reference TRBV30 and TRBJ1-3): SQTIHQWPATLVQPVGSPLSLECTVEGTSNPNLYWYRQAAGRGLQLLFYSVGIGQISSEVPQNLSASRPQDRQFILSSKKLLLSDSGFYLCAWSVGRNIRNTIYFGEGSWLTVV.

This sequence joins TRBV6-1 and TRBJ1-5; D remains ambiguous. This CDR3 region has 15 residues. The V end was cut by 6 bases, the J end by 0 bases, with 12 bases between. Per the germline V gene, CDR1 is MNHNS and CDR2 is SASEGT. CDR3 amino acids: CASRYNVNSNQPQHF. CDR3 in DNA: TGTGCCAGCAGATACAACGTCAATAGCAATCAGCCCCAGCATTTT.

The chain recombines TRBV5-1 with TRBJ2-2, with 8 bases identical to TRBD1. Germline V gives CDR1 SGHRS, CDR2 YFSETQ. V lost 1 base to trimming and J lost 2 bases; unmatched junction nucleotides: 7. The CDR3 spans 17 residues. The chain's CDR3 is CASSLPGGISNTGELFF. DNA for the CDR3: TGCGCCAGCAGCTTGCCAGGGGGCATTTCAAACACCGGGGAGCTGTTTTTT.